A selection of T cell receptor beta chains follows, all from one sample in a study of shared clonotypes between healthy human individuals. TCRdb keeps only in-frame clones here, not all; method: immunoSEQ multiplex PCR. The sample consists of under 2,000,000 clones, roughly 94% of them appearing once. The sample comprised naive CD8+ T cells sorted from blood. These receptors originate from a man younger than 30 in good health. Both conserved end residues are part of each CDR3. The D gene is left open where the match is weak. Part of the rows lack a size; the others show once, few, many or a class for expanded clones.

abundance	j_gene	d_gene	v_gene	CDR3aa	CDR3nt
.	TRBJ2-4	.	TRBV6-5	CASTLRGPGDYF	TGTGCCAGCACCCTCCGGGGGCCGGGAGATTACTTC
.	TRBJ2-7	TRBD1	TRBV7-2	CASSLGQGVSYEQYF	TGTGCCAGCAGCTTAGGTCAGGGGGTCTCCTACGAGCAGTACTTC
.	TRBJ2-3	.	TRBV21-1	CASSNGGEGAQIDTQYF	TGTGCCAGCAGCAATGGGGGAGAAGGGGCGCAGATAGATACGCAGTATTTT
.	TRBJ2-7	.	TRBV5-1	CASSPDARDTSYEQYF	TGCGCCAGCAGCCCTGACGCCCGGGACACTTCCTACGAGCAGTACTTC
.	TRBJ2-7	TRBD2	TRBV2	CASSASGGPYEQYF	TGTGCCAGCAGTGCCAGCGGGGGCCCCTACGAGCAGTACTTC
.	TRBJ2-1	.	TRBV11-2	CASSPTGSYNEQFF	TGTGCCAGCAGCCCAACGGGTTCTTACAATGAGCAGTTCTTC
.	TRBJ2-7	.	TRBV6-5	CASSYGATYEQYF	TGTGCCAGCAGTTATGGGGCAACCTACGAGCAGTACTTC
.	TRBJ2-7	.	TRBV7-8	CASSLVGGEREQYF	TGTGCCAGCAGCTTAGTAGGGGGAGAGCGCGAGCAGTACTTC
.	TRBJ2-2	TRBD2	TRBV13	CASSLGTSSGELFF	TGTGCCAGCAGCCTCGGGACTAGCTCTGGGGAGCTGTTTTTT
.	TRBJ1-6	.	TRBV19	CARTTGPMGHSPLHF	TGTGCCAGGACGACGGGCCCTATGGGGCATTCACCCCTCCACTTT
.	TRBJ1-2	TRBD1	TRBV5-5	CASSPESGTGFLNYGYTF	TGTGCCAGCAGCCCAGAATCCGGGACAGGGTTCTTAAACTATGGCTACACCTTC
once	TRBJ2-2	.	TRBV19	CASSMGGLVTGELFF	TGTGCCAGTAGTATGGGCGGTTTGGTGACCGGGGAGCTGTTTTTT
.	TRBJ2-3	TRBD2	TRBV7-9	CARGASGTDTQYF	TGTGCCAGAGGGGCTAGCGGAACAGATACGCAGTATTTT
once	TRBJ2-7	.	TRBV7-9	CASSYNTYEQYF	TGTGCCAGCAGCTACAACACCTACGAGCAGTACTTC
.	TRBJ2-1	TRBD1	TRBV2	CASGDSYNEQFF	TGTGCCAGCGGGGACAGCTACAATGAGCAGTTCTTC
.	TRBJ1-4	.	TRBV28	CASSHRVTGNEKLFF	TGTGCCAGCAGTCACAGGGTTACGGGTAATGAAAAACTGTTTTTT
.	TRBJ2-2	TRBD2	TRBV13	CASSPRLAGVGELFF	TGTGCCAGCAGCCCCCGGCTAGCGGGAGTCGGGGAGCTGTTTTTT
.	TRBJ1-2	TRBD1	TRBV30	CAWSVTGWDGYTF	TGTGCCTGGAGTGTGACAGGGTGGGACGGCTACACCTTC
.	TRBJ1-6	.	TRBV7-6	CASSSTGLNSPLHF	TGTGCCAGCAGCTCAACAGGGCTCAATTCACCCCTCCACTTT
.	TRBJ1-1	.	TRBV7-3	CASSLQGSPTEAFF	TGTGCCAGCAGCTTACAGGGGTCCCCCACTGAAGCTTTCTTT
.	TRBJ2-7	.	TRBV2	CASSEGPYEQYF	TGTGCCAGCTCTGAAGGGCCATACGAGCAGTACTTC
.	TRBJ2-7	TRBD2	TRBV2	CASSPGTSAPYEQYF	TGTGCCAGCAGTCCCGGGACTAGCGCACCCTACGAGCAGTACTTC
.	TRBJ1-1	.	TRBV9	CASSVGQGGNTEAFF	TGTGCCAGCAGCGTTGGGCAGGGCGGGAACACTGAAGCTTTCTTT
.	TRBJ1-5	.	TRBV21-1	CASNRKGLRQPQHF	TGTGCCAGCAACCGCAAGGGGTTGAGGCAGCCCCAGCATTTT
.	TRBJ2-3	.	TRBV4-3	CASSQDGGVTDTQYF	TGCGCCAGCAGCCAAGATGGCGGGGTCACAGATACGCAGTATTTT
.	TRBJ2-7	.	TRBV4-3	CASSQSLNTGDEQYF	TGCGCCAGCAGCCAATCATTGAATACGGGGGACGAGCAGTACTTC
once	TRBJ2-7	.	TRBV5-6	CASSMEVHRHEQYF	TGTGCCAGCAGCATGGAAGTGCACCGCCACGAGCAGTACTTC
.	TRBJ1-5	.	TRBV5-6	CASSSGFNQPQHF	TGTGCCAGCAGCTCCGGATTCAATCAGCCCCAGCATTTT
.	TRBJ2-7	.	TRBV6-6	CASSYWVGYEQYF	TGTGCCAGCAGTTACTGGGTGGGGTACGAGCAGTACTTC
.	TRBJ2-1	.	TRBV6-5	CASRTHYSYNEQFF	TGTGCCAGCAGAACTCATTACTCCTACAATGAGCAGTTCTTC
.	TRBJ1-1	.	TRBV4-3	CASSHGGQANTEAFF	TGCGCCAGCAGCCACGGTGGCCAGGCCAACACTGAAGCTTTCTTT